This T cell receptor beta chain originates from a study of neurological immune-mediated disorders. The study's findings and limits: CDR3 amino acid sequences found in expanded clones were never shared across subjects, suggesting private repertoires in all groups. Multiple sclerosis was found to have the least TCR clonal expansion, below healthy controls, and HTLV-1-associated myelopathy the most.

CDR3 length: 14 amino acids. The germline gives CDR1 SQVTM, CDR2 ANQGSEA. The cDNA was generated through 5'RACE incorporating 10-nucleotide random UMIs. Over 160 million TCR-beta sequences, together covering 15-18 subjects, were produced by every individual sequencing run that was carried out. TCRdb passed the 5' RACE reads through MiXCR, listing each CDR3 protein once. The table records around 20,000 distinct CDR3 sequences, approximately 15% of them present only once. This clonotype was recorded many times. Its target is unknown. A junction boundary mismatches the germline segment, possibly from a read error.

The TCR comes from an older woman with HTLV-1-associated myelopathy (HAM/TSP). The sample consisted of CD4+ T cells from blood. This chain links TRBV29-1 with TRBJ2-7; D may be TRBD1 (5 bases). The CDR3 DNA follows: TGCAGCGTTGACGACTGGCAGGGCTCCCACGAGCAGTACTTC. Translated, it gives CSVDDWQGSHEQYF.